The 14 T cell receptor beta chains in this list originate from one sample, sequenced in a study of regulatory T cells in long-lasting Graves disease. The sample's time point: newly diagnosed GD, antithyroid drugs for less than 3 months. Following extraction of RNA from PBMCs, that RNA was used to make the TCR library. With iRepertoire HTBI primers and Arm-PCR of CDR3 regions, TCR beta libraries were built. TCRdb itself ran the multiplex PCR reads through MiXCR, one entry per CDR3 protein. The sample records roughly 500,000 distinct CDR3 sequences, around 12% being singletons. These data are also associated with another study on T cells in Graves' hyperthyroidism and ophthalmopathy.

Here the sequenced sample was peripheral blood mononuclear cells (PBMCs), taken at new diagnosis, from a patient treated with antithyroid drugs. The receptors here all came from a woman in her 30s with Graves disease.

In the case of this clonotype: A read error may explain this, as a much larger clone is one base away. The chain has TRBV11-3 and TRBJ2-1, with D maybe TRBD2 (6 bases). CDR3 length: 13 amino acids. CDR1 is SGHNT and CDR2 is YENEEA in the germline V gene. V dropped 5 bases and J dropped 6 bases, with 11 bases sitting between them. In DNA form, the CDR3 reads TGTGCCAGCAGCCTCTCAGCGGGCAATGAGCAGTTCTTC. The encoded protein is CASSLSAGNEQFF.

The table lists this clonotype with many counts. V usage is TRBV19 and J usage is TRBJ2-2; 7 bases agree with TRBD1. V shed 4 bases, J shed 5 bases, and the junction held 7 bases outside the gene matches. Germline CDR1 and CDR2: LNHDA and SQIVND (reference sequence). The CDR3 extends over 15 amino acids. CDR3 protein: CASSRETGWTGELFF. CDR3 nucleotide sequence: TGTGCCAGTAGTAGAGAGACAGGGTGGACCGGGGAGCTGTTTTTT. The whole variable domain, filled in from reference TRBV19 and TRBJ2-2, reads DGGITQSPKYLFRKEGQNVTLSCEQNLNHDAMYWYRQDPGQGLRLIYYSQIVNDFQKGDIAEGYSVSREKKESFPLTVTSAQKNPTAFYLCASSRETGWTGELFFGEGSRLTVL.

This clonotype appeared many times. CDR3 DNA sequence: TGTGCCAGCACTAGTGGCTCCTACAATGAGCAGTTCTTC. Its translation is CASTSGSYNEQFF. V is TRBV28 and J is TRBJ2-1; no firm D call. From germline, CDR1 is MDHEN and CDR2 SYDVKM. V gave up 7 bases and J gave up 0 bases, with 7 bases separating them. The CDR3 spans 13 residues. The entire variable domain, with the rest obtained from reference TRBV28 and TRBJ2-1, is as follows: DVKVTQSSRYLVKRTGEKVFLECVQDMDHENMFWYRQDPGLGLRLIYFSYDVKMKEKGDIPEGYSVSREKKERFSLILESASTNQTSMYLCASTSGSYNEQFFGPGTRLTVL.

Points on this clonotype: This may be a read error: a much more frequent sequence differs by one nucleotide. The chain combines TRBV11-3 with TRBJ1-3; D may be TRBD1 (6 bases). V was pared by 2 bases and J by 11 bases, with 34 bases between. The CDR3 has 20 residues. CDR1 and CDR2 (germline): SGHNT, YENEEA. The CDR3 region is CASSLKAGPGAGKGPNAIYF. The CDR3, as DNA: TGTGCCAGCAGCTTAAAGGCGGGGCCAGGGGCAGGAAAAGGGCCGAACGCCATATATTTT.

The rearrangement uses TRBV19 and TRBJ2-2; D is perhaps TRBD2 (5 bases). Germline assignment: CDR1 LNHDA and CDR2 SQIVND (reference sequence). The CDR3 contains 12 residues. The V end was cut by 5 bases, the J end by 6 bases, with 7 bases between. The CDR3 protein is CASSERAGELFF. The CDR3 DNA reads as TGTGCCAGTAGTGAGAGGGCCGGGGAGCTGTTTTTT.

V and J are TRBV6-1 and TRBJ2-2, with D possibly TRBD2 on 6 matching bases. V was pared by 4 bases and J by 3 bases, with 9 bases between. The germline gives CDR1 MNHNS, CDR2 SASEGT. CDR3 length equals 14 residues. The CDR3, as DNA: TGTGCCAGCAGTGCCGGAGGGGACACCGGGGAGCTGTTTTTT. Its translation: CASSAGGDTGELFF.

J is TRBJ2-1 and V is TRBV6-2 or TRBV6-3, with D possibly matching TRBD1 (5 bases). Germline V gene lookup returns CDR1 MNHEY and CDR2 SVGEGT. V gave up 6 bases and J gave up 0 bases, with 12 bases separating them. The CDR3 is 15 amino acids. The CDR3 loop reads CASSNRMSSYNEQFF. The CDR3, as DNA: TGTGCCAGCAGCAACAGGATGAGCTCCTACAATGAGCAGTTCTTC.

Notes on this clonotype: One end of the junction fails to match germline, which may point to a read error. The chain couples TRBV14 to TRBJ2-1; the D is unclear. In germline, CDR1 is SGHDN, CDR2 FVKESK. The CDR3 has 15 residues. The CDR3 bases are TGTGCCAGCGGCCACCTAGGGTCCTCCTACAATGAGCAGTTCTTC. This sequence encodes CASGHLGSSYNEQFF. Full variable domain (missing parts from reference TRBV14 and TRBJ2-1): EAGVTQFPSHSVIEKGQTVTLRCDPISGHDNLYWYRRVMGKEIKFLLHFVKESKQDESGMPNNRFLAERTGGTYSTLKVQPAELEDSGVYFCASGHLGSSYNEQFFGPGTRLTVL.

This clonotype appeared a few times. The V call is TRBV7-2, the J call TRBJ1-1; D unresolved. The germline gives CDR1 SGHTA, CDR2 FQGNSA. V gave up 2 bases and J gave up 4 bases, with 8 bases separating them. The CDR3 length is 13 residues. The CDR3 DNA sequence: TGTGCCAGCAGCTTACCCCCGGGCACTGAAGCTTTCTTT. Encoded protein: CASSLPPGTEAFF.

This clonotype has a single count. The chain recombines TRBV19 with TRBJ2-6; possibly TRBD1 or TRBD2 for D (5 bases each). V lost 3 bases and J lost 2, with 11 bases in between. Germline V gene lookup returns CDR1 LNHDA and CDR2 SQIVND (reference sequence). The CDR3 is 16 amino acids. The DNA for the CDR3 is TGTGCCAGTAGTATCGGGACCTTTGCTGGGGCCAACGTCCTGACTTTC. Translation gives CASSIGTFAGANVLTF.

The CDR3 reads CASSFVGGGSAGELFF. The CDR3 DNA reads TGTGCCAGCAGCTTCGTAGGAGGGGGTTCGGCCGGGGAGCTGTTTTTT. V usage is TRBV14 and J usage is TRBJ2-2; D could derive from TRBD1 or TRBD2 (6 bases each). This CDR3 is built from 16 residues. Germline lookup yields CDR1 SGHDN and CDR2 FVKESK. Trimming took 5 bases from V and 6 from J, leaving 19 bases between them.

As concerns this clonotype: A much larger clone sits a single nucleotide away, making a read error possible. This chain connects TRBV19 to TRBJ2-7, with D perhaps TRBD1 (6 bases). From germline, CDR1 is LNHDA and CDR2 SQIVND (reference sequence). The ends were cut back, 5 bases at V and 4 bases at J, with 12 bases in the middle. The CDR3 totals 13 residues. The CDR3, as DNA: TGTGCCAGTAGTCACAGGGCAGAGTACGAGCAGTACTTC. Protein product: CASSHRAEYEQYF.

This clonotype has at least ten counts. The V call is TRBV20-1, the J call TRBJ1-2; D is perhaps TRBD1 (5 bases). The germline V and J ends were trimmed by 5 bases and 3 bases, with 13 bases remaining between them. Germline CDR1 is DFQATT and CDR2 is SNEGSKA (reference sequence). The CDR3 extends over 13 amino acids. In nucleotides, the CDR3 is TGCAGTGCTTACCCCCAGGGAGACTATGGCTACACCTTC. Encoded protein: CSAYPQGDYGYTF.

This clonotype was recorded at least ten times. One junction end does not reproduce the germline sequence, and a read error may be involved. The gene calls are TRBV12-3 or TRBV12-4 and TRBJ1-2; possible D gene TRBD1, 5 bases. The CDR3 length is 16 residues. The CDR3 reads CTSSFLSTVQNYGYTF. The DNA for the CDR3 is TGTACCAGCAGTTTCTTGTCGACAGTCCAAAACTATGGCTACACCTTC.